This T cell receptor (beta chain) was sequenced for a study of PD-L1 blockade in urothelial cancer. Background on the study: At 6 weeks and at 3 weeks (second dose) after treatment start, blood was analyzed. Blood samples had a median of roughly 140,000 T cells, roughly 76,000 unique TCRs, and clonality 0.075 to 0.095.

This CDR3 is 12 amino acids long. CDR1 and CDR2 from the germline V gene are SQVTM and ANQGSEA. V dropped 7 bases and J dropped 4 bases, with 14 bases sitting between them. The sample's time point: pretreatment peripheral blood. It was locally advanced or metastatic urothelial carcinoma that patients had. Clones were read by immunoSEQ multiplex PCR, and TCRdb kept only the in-frame ones, dropping some. Of under 80,000 clones listed, 75% to 85% are singletons. The chain employs TRBV29-1 and TRBJ2-7, with TRBD2 as a possible D gene (7 bases). The sequencing here drew on PBMCs, taken around atezolizumab (anti-PD-L1) treatment. The sequence came from a man in his 70s with urothelial cancer. Written as DNA, the CDR3 is TGCAGCGCCGGGGAGGGGGGGTACGAGCAGTACTTC. Residues: CSAGEGGYEQYF.